This T cell receptor beta chain emerged from a study of neoadjuvant anti-PD-1 for oral cavity cancer. Study at large: Non-progressing patients received a fourth nivolumab dose near day 43, then surgery on days 50-56. Study-level points and caveats: Pretreatment Treg/Th17 ratio correlated inversely with post-treatment tumor clonality.

About this clone itself: Its antigen remains unknown.

Regarding time point: after neoadjuvant nivolumab, at surgical resection. Germline assignment: CDR1 MNHNS and CDR2 SASEGT. The V end lost 4 bases, the J end lost 2 bases, and 12 bases lay between the germline ends. CDR3 length equals 14 residues. Repertoires were generated with immunoSEQ multiplex PCR, while TCRdb's copy carries only in-frame clones and drops some. The sample records about 37,000 clones, about 36% being singletons. This specimen was tumor tissue, taken after nivolumab (anti-PD-1) treatment. This chain connects TRBV6-1 to TRBJ2-7; D gene uncertain. The receptor's source is a person between 35 and 79 years old with oral cavity squamous cell carcinoma. Here the CDR3 reads CASSGLSSTYEQYF. The CDR3 DNA follows: TGTGCCAGCAGTGGCCTTAGCAGCACCTACGAGCAGTACTTC.